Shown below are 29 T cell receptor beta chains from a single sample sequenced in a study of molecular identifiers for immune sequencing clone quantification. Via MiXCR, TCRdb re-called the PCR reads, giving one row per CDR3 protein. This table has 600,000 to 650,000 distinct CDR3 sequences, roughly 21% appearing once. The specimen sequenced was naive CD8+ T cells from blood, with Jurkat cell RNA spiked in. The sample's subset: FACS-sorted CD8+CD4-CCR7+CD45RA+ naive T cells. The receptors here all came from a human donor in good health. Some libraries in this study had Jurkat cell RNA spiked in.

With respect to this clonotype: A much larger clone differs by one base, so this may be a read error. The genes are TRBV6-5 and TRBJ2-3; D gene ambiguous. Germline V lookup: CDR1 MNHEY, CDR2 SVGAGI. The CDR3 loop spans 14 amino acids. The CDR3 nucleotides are TGTGCCGGCAGCCCCTTTAACGCCCATGATACGCAGTATTTT. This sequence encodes CAGSPFNAHDTQYF.

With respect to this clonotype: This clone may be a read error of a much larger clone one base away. In DNA form, the CDR3 reads TGTGCCAGCAGTAAGGGTTCAGGACTAGACTACGAGCAGTACTTC. It yields the protein CASSKGSGLDYEQYF. The chain recombines TRBV2 with TRBJ2-7, with 7 bases aligning to TRBD2. Per the germline V gene, CDR1 is SNHLY and CDR2 is FYNNEI. The CDR3 spans 15 residues. The V and J ends lost 5 bases and 3 bases, in that order; junction bases with no gene match: 10.

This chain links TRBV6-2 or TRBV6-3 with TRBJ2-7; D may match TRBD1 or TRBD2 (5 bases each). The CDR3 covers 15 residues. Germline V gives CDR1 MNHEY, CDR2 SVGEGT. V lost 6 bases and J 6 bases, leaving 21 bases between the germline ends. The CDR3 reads CASRNRGTLGAEQYF. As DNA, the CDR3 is TGTGCCAGCAGGAACCGAGGGACGCTAGGGGCCGAGCAGTACTTC.

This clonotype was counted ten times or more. CDR3 bases: TGTGCCAGCAGGGATACCGTAGAGAGTTACGAGCAGTACTTC. This gives the protein CASRDTVESYEQYF. V usage is TRBV6-1 and J usage is TRBJ2-7; D remains unclear. The V end was cut by 6 bases, the J end by 4 bases, with 16 bases between. There are 14 residues in the CDR3. The V gene's germline CDR1 is MNHNS and CDR2 SASEGT.

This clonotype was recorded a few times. For the CDR3, the DNA is TGCGCCAGCAGCCCTGGGACTAGTCTAGAAGAGACCCAGTACTTC. This sequence encodes CASSPGTSLEETQYF. The chain is built from TRBV4-1 and TRBJ2-5; 8 nucleotides agree with TRBD2. Germline-derived CDR1 and CDR2 are MGHRA and YSYEKL. This CDR3 spans 15 amino acids. Trimming at V came to 4 bases and at J to 3 bases, leaving 7 bases not matched to a gene.

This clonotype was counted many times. CDR3: CSARGPGEVPHEQYF. CDR3 nucleotide sequence: TGCAGTGCTAGAGGACCGGGGGAGGTCCCCCACGAGCAGTACTTC. This chain links TRBV20-1 with TRBJ2-7; TRBD2 is a possible D gene (6 bases). Germline V CDR1 and CDR2: DFQATT, SNEGSKA (reference sequence). The CDR3 is 15 residues long. The V and J ends lost 1 base and 5 bases respectively, with 18 bases between them.

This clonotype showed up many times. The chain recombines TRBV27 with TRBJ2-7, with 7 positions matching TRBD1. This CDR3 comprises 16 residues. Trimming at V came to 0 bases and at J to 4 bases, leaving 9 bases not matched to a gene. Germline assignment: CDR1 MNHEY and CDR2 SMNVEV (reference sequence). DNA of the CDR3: TGTGCCAGCAGTTTATCGAGTACAGGGGCTGGTTACGAGCAGTACTTC. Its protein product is CASSLSSTGAGYEQYF.

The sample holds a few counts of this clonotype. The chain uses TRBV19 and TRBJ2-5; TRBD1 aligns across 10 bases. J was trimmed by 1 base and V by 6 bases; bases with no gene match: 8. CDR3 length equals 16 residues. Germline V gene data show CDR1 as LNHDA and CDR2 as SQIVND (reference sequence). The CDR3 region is CASSERDRGFQETQYF. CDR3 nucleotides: TGTGCCAGTAGCGAGAGGGACAGGGGTTTCCAAGAGACCCAGTACTTC.

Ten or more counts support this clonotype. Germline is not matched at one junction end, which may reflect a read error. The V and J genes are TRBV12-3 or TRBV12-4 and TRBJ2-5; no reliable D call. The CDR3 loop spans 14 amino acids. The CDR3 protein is CASSLGAVVSNPIF. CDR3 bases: TGTGCCAGCAGTTTAGGGGCTGTCGTGTCGAACCCCATCTTC.

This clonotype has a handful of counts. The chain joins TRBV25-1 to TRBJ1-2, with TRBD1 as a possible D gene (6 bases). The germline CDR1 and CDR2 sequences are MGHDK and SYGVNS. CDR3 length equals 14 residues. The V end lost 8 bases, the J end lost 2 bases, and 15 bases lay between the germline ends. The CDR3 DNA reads TGTGCCAGCCCGTCGGGGGGCGGCAACTATGGCTACACCTTC. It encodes CASPSGGGNYGYTF.

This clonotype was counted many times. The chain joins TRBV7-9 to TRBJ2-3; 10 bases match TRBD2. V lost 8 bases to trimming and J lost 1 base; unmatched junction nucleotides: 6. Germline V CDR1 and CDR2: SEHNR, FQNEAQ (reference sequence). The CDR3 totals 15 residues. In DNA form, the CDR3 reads TGTGCCAGCCTCCTAGCGGGAGAGGGCACAGATACGCAGTATTTT. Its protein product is CASLLAGEGTDTQYF.

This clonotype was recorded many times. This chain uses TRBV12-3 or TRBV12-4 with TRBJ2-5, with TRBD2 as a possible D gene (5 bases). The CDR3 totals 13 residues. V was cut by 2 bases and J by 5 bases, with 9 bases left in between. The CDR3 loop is CASSLWRFETQYF. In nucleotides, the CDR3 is TGTGCCAGCAGTTTATGGAGGTTCGAGACCCAGTACTTC.

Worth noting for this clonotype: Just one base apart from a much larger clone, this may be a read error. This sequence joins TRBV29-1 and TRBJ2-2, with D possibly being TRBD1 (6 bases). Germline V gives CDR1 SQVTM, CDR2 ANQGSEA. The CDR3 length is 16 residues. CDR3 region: CSVSGAPLTSTGELVF. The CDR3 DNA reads TGCAGCGTTTCAGGGGCACCTCTTACGAGCACCGGGGAGCTGGTTTTT.

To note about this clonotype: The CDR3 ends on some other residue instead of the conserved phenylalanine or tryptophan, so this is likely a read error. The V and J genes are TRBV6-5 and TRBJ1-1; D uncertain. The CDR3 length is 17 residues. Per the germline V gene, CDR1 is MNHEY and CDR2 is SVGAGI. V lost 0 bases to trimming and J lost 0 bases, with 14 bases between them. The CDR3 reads CASSYSLTYAMNTEAFS. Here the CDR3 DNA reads TGTGCCAGCAGTTACTCGCTAACATACGCTATGAACACTGAAGCTTTCTCT.

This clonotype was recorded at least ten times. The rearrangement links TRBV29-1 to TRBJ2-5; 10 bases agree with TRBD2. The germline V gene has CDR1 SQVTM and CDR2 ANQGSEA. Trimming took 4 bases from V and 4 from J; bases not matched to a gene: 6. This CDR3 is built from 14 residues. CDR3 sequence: CSVGAPSGGETQYF. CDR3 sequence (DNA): TGCAGCGTTGGGGCGCCTAGCGGGGGAGAGACCCAGTACTTC. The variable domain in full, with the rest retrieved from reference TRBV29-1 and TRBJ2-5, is SAVISQKPSRDICQRGTSLTIQCQVDSQVTMMFWYRQQPGQSLTLIATANQGSEATYESGFVIDKFPISRPNLTFSTLTVSNMSPEDSSIYLCSVGAPSGGETQYFGPGTRLLVL.

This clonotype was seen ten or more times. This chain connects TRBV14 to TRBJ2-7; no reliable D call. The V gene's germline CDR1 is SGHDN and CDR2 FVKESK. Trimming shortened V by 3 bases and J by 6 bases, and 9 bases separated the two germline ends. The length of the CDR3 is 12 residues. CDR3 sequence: CASSQKSTEQYF. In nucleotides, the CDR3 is TGTGCCAGCAGCCAGAAATCGACCGAGCAGTACTTC.

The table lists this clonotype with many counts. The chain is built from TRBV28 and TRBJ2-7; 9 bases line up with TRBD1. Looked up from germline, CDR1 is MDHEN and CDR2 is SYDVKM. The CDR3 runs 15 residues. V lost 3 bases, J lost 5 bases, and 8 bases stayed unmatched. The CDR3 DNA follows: TGTGCCAGCAGTTTCTCGTCCCGGGACAGGGACGAGCAGTACTTC. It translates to CASSFSSRDRDEQYF.

The CDR3 nucleotides are TGTGCCAGCAGTGAGTACAGAAACTACGAGCAGTACTTC. Translated: CASSEYRNYEQYF. The gene calls are TRBV2 and TRBJ2-7; no definite D call. There are 13 residues in the CDR3. Trimming removed 3 bases at V and 3 bases at J, with 9 bases between. Per germline, CDR1 SNHLY and CDR2 FYNNEI.

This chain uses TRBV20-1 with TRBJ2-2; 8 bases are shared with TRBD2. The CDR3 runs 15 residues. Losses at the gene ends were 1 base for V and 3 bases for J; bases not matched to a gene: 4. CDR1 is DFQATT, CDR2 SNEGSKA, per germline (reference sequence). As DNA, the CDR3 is TGCAGTGCTAGAGCGGGAGGGGCGTACACCGGGGAGCTGTTTTTT. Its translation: CSARAGGAYTGELFF.

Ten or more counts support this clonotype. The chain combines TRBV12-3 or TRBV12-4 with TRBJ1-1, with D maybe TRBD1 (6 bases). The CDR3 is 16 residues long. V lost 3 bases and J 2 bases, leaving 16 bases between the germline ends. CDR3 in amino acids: CASSLSGQHPNTEAFF. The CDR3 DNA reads TGTGCCAGCAGTTTGTCCGGACAGCATCCAAACACTGAAGCTTTCTTT.

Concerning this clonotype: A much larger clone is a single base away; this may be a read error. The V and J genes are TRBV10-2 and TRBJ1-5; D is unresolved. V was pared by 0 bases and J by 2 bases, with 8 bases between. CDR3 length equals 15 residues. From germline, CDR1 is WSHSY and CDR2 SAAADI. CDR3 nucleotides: TGCGCCAGCAGTGAGTCCATGCGGGGCAATCAGCCCCAGCATTTT. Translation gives CASSESMRGNQPQHF.

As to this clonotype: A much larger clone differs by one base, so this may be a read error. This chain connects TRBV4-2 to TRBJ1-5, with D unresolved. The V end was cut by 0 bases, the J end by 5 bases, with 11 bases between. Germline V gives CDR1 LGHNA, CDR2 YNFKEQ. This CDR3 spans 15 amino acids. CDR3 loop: CASSQEQSFDQPQHF. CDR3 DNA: TGTGCCAGCAGCCAAGAGCAGAGTTTCGATCAGCCCCAGCATTTT.

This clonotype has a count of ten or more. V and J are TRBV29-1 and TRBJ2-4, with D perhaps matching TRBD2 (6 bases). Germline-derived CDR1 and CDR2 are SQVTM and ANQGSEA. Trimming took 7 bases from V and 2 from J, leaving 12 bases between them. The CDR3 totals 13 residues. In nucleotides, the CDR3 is TGCAGCGCTCACCTAGCGACCAAAAACATTCAGTACTTC. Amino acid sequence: CSAHLATKNIQYF.

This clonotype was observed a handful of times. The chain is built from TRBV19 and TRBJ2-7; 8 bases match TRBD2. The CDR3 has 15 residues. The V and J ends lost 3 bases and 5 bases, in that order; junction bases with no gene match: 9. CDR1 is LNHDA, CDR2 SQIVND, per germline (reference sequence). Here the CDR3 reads CASSIGSGTSNEQYF. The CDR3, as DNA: TGTGCCAGTAGTATCGGTAGCGGGACGTCTAACGAGCAGTACTTC.

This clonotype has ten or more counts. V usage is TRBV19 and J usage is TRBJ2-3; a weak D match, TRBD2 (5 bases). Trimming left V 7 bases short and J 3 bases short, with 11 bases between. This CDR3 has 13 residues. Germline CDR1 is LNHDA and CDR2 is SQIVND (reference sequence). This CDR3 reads CASTLSGTDTQYF. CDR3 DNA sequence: TGTGCCAGTACCCTATCGGGGACAGATACGCAGTATTTT.

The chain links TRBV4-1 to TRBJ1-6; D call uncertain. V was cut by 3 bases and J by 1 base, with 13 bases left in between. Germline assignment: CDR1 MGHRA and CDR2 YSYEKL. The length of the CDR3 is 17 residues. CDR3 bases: TGCGCCAGCAGCCAGACTGTCAGTCAGTCCTATAATTCACCCCTCCACTTT. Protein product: CASSQTVSQSYNSPLHF.

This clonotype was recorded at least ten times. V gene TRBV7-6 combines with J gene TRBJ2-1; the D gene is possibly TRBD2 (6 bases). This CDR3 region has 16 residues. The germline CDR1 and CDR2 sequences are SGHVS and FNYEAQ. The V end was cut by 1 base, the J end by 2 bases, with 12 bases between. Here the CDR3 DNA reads TGTGCCAGCAGCTTAGGTTCTAGCGACCCCTACAATGAGCAGTTCTTC. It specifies CASSLGSSDPYNEQFF.

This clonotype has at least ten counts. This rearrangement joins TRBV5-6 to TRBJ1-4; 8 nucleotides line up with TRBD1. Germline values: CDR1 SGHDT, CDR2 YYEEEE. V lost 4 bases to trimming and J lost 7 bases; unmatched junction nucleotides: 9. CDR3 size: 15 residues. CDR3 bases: TGTGCCAGCAGCCCCGGGACAGGACGACCTGAAAAACTGTTTTTT. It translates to CASSPGTGRPEKLFF.

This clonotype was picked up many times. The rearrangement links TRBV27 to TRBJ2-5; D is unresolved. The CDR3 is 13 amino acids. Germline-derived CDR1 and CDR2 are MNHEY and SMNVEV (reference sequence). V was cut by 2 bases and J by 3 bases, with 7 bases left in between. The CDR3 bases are TGTGCCAGCAGTTTAGTCTGGAAAGAGACCCAGTACTTC. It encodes CASSLVWKETQYF.